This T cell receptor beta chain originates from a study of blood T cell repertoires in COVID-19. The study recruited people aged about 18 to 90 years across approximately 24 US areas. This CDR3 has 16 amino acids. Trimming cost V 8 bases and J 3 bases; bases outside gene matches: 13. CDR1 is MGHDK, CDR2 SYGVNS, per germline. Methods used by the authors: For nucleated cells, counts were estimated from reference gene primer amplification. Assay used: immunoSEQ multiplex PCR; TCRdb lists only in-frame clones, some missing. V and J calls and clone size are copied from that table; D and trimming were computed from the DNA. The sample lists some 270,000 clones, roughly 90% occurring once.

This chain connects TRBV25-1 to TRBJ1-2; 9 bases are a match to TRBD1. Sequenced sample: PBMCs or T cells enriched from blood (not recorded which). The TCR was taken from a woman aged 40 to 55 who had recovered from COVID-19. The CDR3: CASSEDVWTGDYGYTF. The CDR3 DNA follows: TGTGCCAGCTCTGAGGATGTCTGGACAGGGGACTATGGCTACACCTTC.